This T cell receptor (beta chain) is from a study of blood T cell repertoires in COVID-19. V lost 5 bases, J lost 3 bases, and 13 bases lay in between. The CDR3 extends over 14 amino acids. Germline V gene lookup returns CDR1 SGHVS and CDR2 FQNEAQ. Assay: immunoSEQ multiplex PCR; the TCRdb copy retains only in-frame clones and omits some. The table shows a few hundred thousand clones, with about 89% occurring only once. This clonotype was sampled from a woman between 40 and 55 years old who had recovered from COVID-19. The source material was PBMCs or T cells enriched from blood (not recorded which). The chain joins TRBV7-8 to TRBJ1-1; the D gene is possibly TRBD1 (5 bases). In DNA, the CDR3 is TGTGCCAGCAGCCACGCGGGAGGGGACACTGAAGCTTTCTTT. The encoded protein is CASSHAGGDTEAFF. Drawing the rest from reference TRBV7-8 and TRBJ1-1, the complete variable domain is GAGVSQSPRYKVAKRGQDVALRCDPISGHVSLFWYQQALGQGPEFLTYFQNEAQLDKSGLPSDRFFAERPEGSVSTLKIQRTQQEDSAVYLCASSHAGGDTEAFFGQGTRLTVV.